Reported below is one T cell receptor beta chain. As yet, its antigen is unknown. V gave up 1 base and J gave up 0 bases; unmatched junction bases: 9. The CDR3 is 18 amino acids. CDR1 SGHRS and CDR2 YFSETQ come from the germline V gene. This record belongs to a study of T-cell reconstitution after alpha-beta-depleted transplantation in children. Findings of the study overall: It was newly produced T cells that mostly accounted for T-cell counts and diversity one year after transplant.

Unique molecular identifiers were incorporated when the TCRbeta library was constructed. TCRdb analysed the PCR reads with MiXCR anew, one entry per CDR3 protein. The sample shows about 310,000 distinct CDR3 sequences, roughly 21% of them seen only once. This sequence joins TRBV5-1 and TRBJ2-3, with 9 bases aligning to TRBD2. The clonotype comes from a male patient under 18 who had a stem cell transplant for acute lymphoblastic leukemia, so the T cells may come from the graft donor. The input for sequencing was PBMCs, mostly from graft donor cells, taken 180 days after TCRalphabeta/CD19-depleted stem cell transplant. The CDR3 DNA sequence: TGCGCCAGCAGCTTGCTCCTTCGACTAGCGGCTAGCACAGATACGCAGTATTTT. Translated, it gives CASSLLLRLAASTDTQYF.